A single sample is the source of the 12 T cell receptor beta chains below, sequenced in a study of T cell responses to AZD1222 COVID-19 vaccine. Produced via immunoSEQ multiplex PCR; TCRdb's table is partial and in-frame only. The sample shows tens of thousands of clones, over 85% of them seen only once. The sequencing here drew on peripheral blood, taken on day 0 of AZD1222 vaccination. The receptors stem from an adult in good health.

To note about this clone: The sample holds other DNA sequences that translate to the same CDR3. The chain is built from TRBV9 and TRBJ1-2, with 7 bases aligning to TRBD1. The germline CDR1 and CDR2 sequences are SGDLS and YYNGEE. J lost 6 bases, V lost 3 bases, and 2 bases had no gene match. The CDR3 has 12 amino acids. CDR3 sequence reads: CASSADRDGYTF. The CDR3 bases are TGTGCCAGCAGCGCCGACAGGGATGGCTACACCTTC.

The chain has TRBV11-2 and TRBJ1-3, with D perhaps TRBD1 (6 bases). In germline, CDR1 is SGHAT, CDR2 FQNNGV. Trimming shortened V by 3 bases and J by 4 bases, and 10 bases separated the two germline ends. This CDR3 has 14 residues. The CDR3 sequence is CASSFRGYGNTIYF. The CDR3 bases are TGTGCCAGCAGCTTCAGGGGATACGGAAACACCATATATTTT. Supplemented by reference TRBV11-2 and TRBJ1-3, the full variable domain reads EAGVAQSPRYKIIEKRQSVAFWCNPISGHATLYWYQQILGQGPKLLIQFQNNGVVDDSQLPKDRFSAERLKGVDSTLKIQPAKLEDSAVYLCASSFRGYGNTIYFGEGSWLTVV.

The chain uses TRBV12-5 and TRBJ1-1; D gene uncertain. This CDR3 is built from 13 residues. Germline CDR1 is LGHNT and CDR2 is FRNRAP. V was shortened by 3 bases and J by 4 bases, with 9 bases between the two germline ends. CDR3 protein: CASGLAVFTEAFF. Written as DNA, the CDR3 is TGTGCTAGTGGTTTAGCCGTGTTCACTGAAGCTTTCTTT.

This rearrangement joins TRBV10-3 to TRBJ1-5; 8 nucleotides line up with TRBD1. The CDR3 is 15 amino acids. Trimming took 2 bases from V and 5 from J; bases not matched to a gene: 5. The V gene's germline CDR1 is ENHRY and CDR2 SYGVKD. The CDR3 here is CAISEGRGLDQPQHF. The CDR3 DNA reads TGTGCCATCAGTGAGGGCAGGGGGCTTGATCAGCCCCAGCATTTT.

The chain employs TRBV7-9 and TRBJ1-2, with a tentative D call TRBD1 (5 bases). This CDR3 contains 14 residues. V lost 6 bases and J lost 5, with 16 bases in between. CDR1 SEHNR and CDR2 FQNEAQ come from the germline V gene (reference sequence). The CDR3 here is CASSPGTGFYGYTF. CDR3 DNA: TGTGCCAGCAGTCCCGGGACCGGCTTTTATGGCTACACCTTC.

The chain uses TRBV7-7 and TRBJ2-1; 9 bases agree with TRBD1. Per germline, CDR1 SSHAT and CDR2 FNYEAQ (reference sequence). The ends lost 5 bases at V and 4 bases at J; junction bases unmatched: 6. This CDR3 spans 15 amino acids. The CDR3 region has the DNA TGTGCCAGCAGCGCCGGGACAGGGTCTTACAATGAGCAGTTCTTC. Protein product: CASSAGTGSYNEQFF.

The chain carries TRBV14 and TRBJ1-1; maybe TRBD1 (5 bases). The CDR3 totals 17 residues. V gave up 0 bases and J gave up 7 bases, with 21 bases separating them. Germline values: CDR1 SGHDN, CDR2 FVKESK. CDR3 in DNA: TGTGCCAGCAGCCAAGATTTTAACAGGTCCCCTGTAGATGAAGCTTTCTTT. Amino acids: CASSQDFNRSPVDEAFF.

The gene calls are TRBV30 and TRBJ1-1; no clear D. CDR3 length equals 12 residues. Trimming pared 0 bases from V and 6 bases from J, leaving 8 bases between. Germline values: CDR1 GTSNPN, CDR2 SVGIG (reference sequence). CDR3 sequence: CAWSVQDAEAFF. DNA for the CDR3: TGTGCCTGGAGTGTCCAGGACGCTGAAGCTTTCTTT. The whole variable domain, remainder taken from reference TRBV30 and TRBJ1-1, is SQTIHQWPATLVQPVGSPLSLECTVEGTSNPNLYWYRQAAGRGLQLLFYSVGIGQISSEVPQNLSASRPQDRQFILSSKKLLLSDSGFYLCAWSVQDAEAFFGQGTRLTVV.

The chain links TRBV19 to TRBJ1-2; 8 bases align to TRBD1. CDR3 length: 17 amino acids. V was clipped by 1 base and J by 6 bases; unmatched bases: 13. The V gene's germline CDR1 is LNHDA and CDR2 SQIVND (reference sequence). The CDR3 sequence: CASSIAGRGRPFHGYTF. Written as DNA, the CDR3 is TGTGCCAGTAGTATAGCGGGCAGGGGGCGACCTTTCCATGGCTACACCTTC.

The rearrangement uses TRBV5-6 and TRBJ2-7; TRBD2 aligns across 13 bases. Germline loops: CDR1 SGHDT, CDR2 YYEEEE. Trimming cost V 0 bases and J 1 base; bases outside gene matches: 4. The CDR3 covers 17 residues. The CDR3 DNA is TGTGCCAGCAGCTTGGGGGGACTAGCGGGGAGTTCCTACGAGCAGTACTTC. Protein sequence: CASSLGGLAGSSYEQYF.

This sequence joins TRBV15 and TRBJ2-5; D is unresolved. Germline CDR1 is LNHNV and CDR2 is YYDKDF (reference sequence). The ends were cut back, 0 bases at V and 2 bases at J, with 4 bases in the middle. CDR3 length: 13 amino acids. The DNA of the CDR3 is TGTGCCACCAGCAGAGATGTTCAAGAGACCCAGTACTTC. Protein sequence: CATSRDVQETQYF.

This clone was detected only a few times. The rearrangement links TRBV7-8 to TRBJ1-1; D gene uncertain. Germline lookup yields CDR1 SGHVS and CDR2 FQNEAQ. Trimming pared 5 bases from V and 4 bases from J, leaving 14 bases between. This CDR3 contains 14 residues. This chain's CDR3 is CASSPRRVGTEAFF. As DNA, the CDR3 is TGTGCCAGCAGCCCCCGAAGGGTCGGCACTGAAGCTTTCTTT.